This T cell receptor beta chain is drawn from a study of cytotoxic CD8 clonotypes in ibrutinib-treated CLL. For the study at large: Response samples were obtained once patients had received a median about 12 months of treatment, range 6 to 36.

About 2 micrograms of genomic DNA (from cryopreserved PBMCs) were used for TCR beta libraries. Germline V lookup: CDR1 SEHNR, CDR2 FQNEAQ (reference sequence). This CDR3 is built from 17 residues. V dropped 1 base and J dropped 2 bases, with 18 bases sitting between them. This clone was seen once. Repertoires were generated with immunoSEQ multiplex PCR, while TCRdb's copy carries only in-frame clones and drops some. The table has approximately 190,000 clones, roughly three quarters seen once. The sample in question was PBMCs, obtained after 12 months of ibrutinib treatment. This sequence joins TRBV7-9 and TRBJ2-7; D may correspond to TRBD1 or TRBD2 (5 bases each). This TCR came from a human donor with chronic lymphocytic leukemia. CDR3 DNA sequence: TGTGCCAGCAGCTTAGTCAGGCAGGGTGCGGGCCCCTACGAGCAGTACTTC. Amino acids: CASSLVRQGAGPYEQYF.